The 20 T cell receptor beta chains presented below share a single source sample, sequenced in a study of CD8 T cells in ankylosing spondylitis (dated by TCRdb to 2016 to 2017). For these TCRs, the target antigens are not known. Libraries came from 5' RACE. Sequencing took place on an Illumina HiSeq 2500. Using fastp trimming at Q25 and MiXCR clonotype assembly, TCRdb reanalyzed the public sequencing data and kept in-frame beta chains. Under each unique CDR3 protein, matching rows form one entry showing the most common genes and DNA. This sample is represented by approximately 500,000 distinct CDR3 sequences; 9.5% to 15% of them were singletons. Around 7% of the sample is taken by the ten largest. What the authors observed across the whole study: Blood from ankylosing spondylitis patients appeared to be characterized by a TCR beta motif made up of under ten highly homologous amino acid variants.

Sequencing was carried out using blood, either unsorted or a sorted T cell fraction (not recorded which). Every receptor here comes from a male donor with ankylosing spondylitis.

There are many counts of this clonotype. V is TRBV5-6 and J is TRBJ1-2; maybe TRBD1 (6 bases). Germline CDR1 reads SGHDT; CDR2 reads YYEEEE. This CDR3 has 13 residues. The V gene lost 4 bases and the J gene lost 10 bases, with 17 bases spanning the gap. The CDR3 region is CASSPNRVSSYTF. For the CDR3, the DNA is TGTGCCAGCAGCCCGAACAGGGTTAGTTCCTACACCTTC.

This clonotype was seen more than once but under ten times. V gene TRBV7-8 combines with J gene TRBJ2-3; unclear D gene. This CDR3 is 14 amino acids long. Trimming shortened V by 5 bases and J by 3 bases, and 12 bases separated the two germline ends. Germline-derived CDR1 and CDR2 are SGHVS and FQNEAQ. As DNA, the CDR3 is TGTGCCAGCAGCCAGCCACCCAGAACAGATACGCAGTATTTT. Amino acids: CASSQPPRTDTQYF.

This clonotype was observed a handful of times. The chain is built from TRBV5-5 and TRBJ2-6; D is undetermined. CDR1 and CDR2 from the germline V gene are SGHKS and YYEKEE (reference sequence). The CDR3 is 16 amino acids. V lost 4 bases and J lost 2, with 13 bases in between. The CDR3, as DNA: TGTGCCAGCAGCGCCCCCGGTATGCCTGGGGCCAACGTCCTGACTTTC. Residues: CASSAPGMPGANVLTF.

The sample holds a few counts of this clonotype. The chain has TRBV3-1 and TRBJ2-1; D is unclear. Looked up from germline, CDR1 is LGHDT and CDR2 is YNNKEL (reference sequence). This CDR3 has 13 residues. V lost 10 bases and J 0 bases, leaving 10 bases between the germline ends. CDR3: CATQRNSYNEQFF. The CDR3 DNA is TGTGCCACCCAGCGTAACTCCTACAATGAGCAGTTCTTC.

CDR3 sequence (DNA): TGTGCCAGCAGTGAATTCTACAGGGGGCCCGAGCAGTACGTC. Protein sequence: CASSEFYRGPEQYV. This chain connects TRBV25-1 to TRBJ2-7, with 9 bases identical to TRBD1. The germline gives CDR1 MGHDK, CDR2 SYGVNS. V shed 1 base and J 6 bases; nucleotides not matched to a gene: 4. The CDR3 is made up of 14 amino acids.

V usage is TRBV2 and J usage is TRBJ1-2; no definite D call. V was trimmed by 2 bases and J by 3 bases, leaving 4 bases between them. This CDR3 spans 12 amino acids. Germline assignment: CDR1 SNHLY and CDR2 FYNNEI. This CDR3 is CASSERDYGYTF. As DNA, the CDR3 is TGTGCCAGCAGTGAAAGGGACTATGGCTACACCTTC. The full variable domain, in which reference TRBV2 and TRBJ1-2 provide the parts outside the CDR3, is EPEVTQTPSHQVTQMGQEVILRCVPISNHLYFYWYRQILGQKVEFLVSFYNNEISEKSEIFDDQFSVERPDGSNFTLKIRSTKLEDSAMYFCASSERDYGYTFGSGTRLTVV.

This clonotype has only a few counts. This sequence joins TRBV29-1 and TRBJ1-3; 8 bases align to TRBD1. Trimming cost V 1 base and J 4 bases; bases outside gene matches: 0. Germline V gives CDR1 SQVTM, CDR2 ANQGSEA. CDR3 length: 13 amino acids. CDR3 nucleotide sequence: TGCAGCGTTGAAGGGACAGGGGGAAACACCATATATTTT. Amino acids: CSVEGTGGNTIYF.

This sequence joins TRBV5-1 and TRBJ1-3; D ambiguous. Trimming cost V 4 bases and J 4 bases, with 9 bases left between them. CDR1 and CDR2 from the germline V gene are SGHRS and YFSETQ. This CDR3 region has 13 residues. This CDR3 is CASSNPTGNTIYF. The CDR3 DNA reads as TGCGCCAGCAGCAACCCAACGGGAAACACCATATATTTT.

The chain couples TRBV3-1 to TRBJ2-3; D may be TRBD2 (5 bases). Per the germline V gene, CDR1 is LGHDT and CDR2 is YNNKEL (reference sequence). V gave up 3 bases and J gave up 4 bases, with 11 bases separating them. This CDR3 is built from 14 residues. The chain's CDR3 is CASSQRSGPDTQYF. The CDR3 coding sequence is TGTGCCAGCAGCCAGAGAAGCGGACCAGATACGCAGTATTTT.

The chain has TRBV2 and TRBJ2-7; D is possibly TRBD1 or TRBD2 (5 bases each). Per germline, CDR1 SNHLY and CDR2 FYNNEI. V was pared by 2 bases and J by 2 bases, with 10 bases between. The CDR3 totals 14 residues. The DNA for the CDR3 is TGTGCCAGCAGTGAACCACGGGGCACCTACGAGCAGTACGTC. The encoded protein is CASSEPRGTYEQYV.

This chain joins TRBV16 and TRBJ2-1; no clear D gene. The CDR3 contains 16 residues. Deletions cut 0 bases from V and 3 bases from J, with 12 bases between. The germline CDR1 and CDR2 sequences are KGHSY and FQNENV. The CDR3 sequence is CASSQSASKYYNEQFF. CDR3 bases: TGTGCCAGCAGCCAATCTGCCAGTAAATACTACAATGAGCAGTTCTTC.

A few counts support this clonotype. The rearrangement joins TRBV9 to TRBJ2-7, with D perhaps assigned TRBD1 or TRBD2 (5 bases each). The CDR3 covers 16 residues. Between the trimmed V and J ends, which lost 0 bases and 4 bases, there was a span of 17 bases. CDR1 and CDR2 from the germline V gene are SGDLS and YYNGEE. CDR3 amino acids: CASSVGGAADGYEQYF. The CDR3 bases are TGTGCCAGCAGCGTAGGAGGGGCGGCCGACGGTTACGAGCAGTACTTC.

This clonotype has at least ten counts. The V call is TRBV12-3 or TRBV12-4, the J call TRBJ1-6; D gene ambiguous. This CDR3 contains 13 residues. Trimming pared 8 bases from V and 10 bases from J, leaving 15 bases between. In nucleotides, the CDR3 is TGTGCCAGCGGTCCTCAGGAGGAATCACCCCTCCACTTT. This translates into CASGPQEESPLHF.

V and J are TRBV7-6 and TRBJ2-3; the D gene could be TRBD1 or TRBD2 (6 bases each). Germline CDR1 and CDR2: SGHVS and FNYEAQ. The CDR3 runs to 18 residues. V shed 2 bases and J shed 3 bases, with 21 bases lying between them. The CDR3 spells CASSLKGGSKLVTDTQYF. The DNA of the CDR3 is TGTGCCAGCAGCTTAAAAGGGGGGAGTAAGTTGGTGACAGATACGCAGTATTTT. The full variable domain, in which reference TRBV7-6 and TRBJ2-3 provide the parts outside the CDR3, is GAGVSQSPRYKVTKRGQDVALRCDPISGHVSLYWYRQALGQGPEFLTYFNYEAQQDKSGLPNDRFSAERPEGSISTLTIQRTEQRDSAMYRCASSLKGGSKLVTDTQYFGPGTRLTVL.

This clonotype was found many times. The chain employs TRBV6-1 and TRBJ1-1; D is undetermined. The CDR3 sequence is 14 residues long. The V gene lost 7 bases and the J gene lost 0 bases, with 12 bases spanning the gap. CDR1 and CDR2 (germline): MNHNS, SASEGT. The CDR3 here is CASTPWDMNTEAFF. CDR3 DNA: TGTGCCAGCACCCCTTGGGATATGAACACTGAAGCTTTCTTT.

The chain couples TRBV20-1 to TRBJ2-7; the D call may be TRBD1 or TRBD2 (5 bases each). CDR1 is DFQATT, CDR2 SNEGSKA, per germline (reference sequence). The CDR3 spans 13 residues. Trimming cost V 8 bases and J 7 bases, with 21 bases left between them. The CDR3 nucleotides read TGCAGTACATCGAGGGGCTCCTACGGGGAGCAGTACTTC. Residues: CSTSRGSYGEQYF.

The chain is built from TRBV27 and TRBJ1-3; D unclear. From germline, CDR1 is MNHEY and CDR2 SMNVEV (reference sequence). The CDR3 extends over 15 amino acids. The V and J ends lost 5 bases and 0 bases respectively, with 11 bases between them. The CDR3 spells CASSISRSSGNTIYF. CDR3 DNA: TGTGCCAGCAGTATCTCGCGGAGCTCTGGAAACACCATATATTTT.

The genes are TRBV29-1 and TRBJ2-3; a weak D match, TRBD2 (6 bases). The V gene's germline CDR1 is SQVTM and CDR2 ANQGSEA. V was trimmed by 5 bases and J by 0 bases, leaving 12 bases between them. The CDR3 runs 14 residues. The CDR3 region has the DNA TGCAGCGTTAACGGTGGGGGGAGCACAGATACGCAGTATTTT. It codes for CSVNGGGSTDTQYF.

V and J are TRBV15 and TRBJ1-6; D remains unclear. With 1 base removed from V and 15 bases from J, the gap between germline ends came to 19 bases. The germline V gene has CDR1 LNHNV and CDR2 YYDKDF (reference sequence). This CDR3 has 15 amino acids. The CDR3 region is CATSRGEQPRWGLHF. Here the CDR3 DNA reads TGTGCCACCAGCAGAGGGGAACAGCCCCGATGGGGCCTCCACTTT.

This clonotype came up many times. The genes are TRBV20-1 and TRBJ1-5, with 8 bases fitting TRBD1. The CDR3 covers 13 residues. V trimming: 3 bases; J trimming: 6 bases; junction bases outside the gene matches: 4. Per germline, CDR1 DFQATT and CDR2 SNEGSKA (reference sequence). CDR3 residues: CSARPTGGQPQHF. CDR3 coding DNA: TGCAGTGCTAGGCCTACAGGGGGTCAGCCCCAGCATTTT.